Included here is one T cell receptor beta chain sequence, with context. These data belong to a study of blood T cell repertoires in COVID-19. Study as a whole: T cells, B-cell-depleted T cells, or PBMCs supplied cDNA or gDNA.

V lost 5 bases to trimming and J lost 2 bases; unmatched junction nucleotides: 6. CDR1 SGHTA and CDR2 FQGTGA come from the germline V gene. The CDR3 spans 15 residues. In the authors' methods: Quantification of nucleated cells was approximated via reference gene primer amplification. Assay used: immunoSEQ multiplex PCR; TCRdb lists only in-frame clones, some missing. V and J calls and clone size follow that table, whereas D and trimming were derived from the DNA. The data show some 150,000 clones, around 83% seen once. Cohorts were based on clinical histories the participants reported. Two negative PCRs, clearance, or symptom resolution had been documented for recovered Cohort 3 donors.

The chain uses TRBV7-3 and TRBJ2-3; TRBD1 matches 8 bases. The material sequenced was PBMCs or T cells enriched from blood (not recorded which). This receptor was identified in a man between 45 and 60 years old who had recovered from COVID-19. CDR3 in DNA: TGTGCCAGCAGCCCCGGACAGGGTAACACAGATACGCAGTATTTT. Its translation is CASSPGQGNTDTQYF.